These 5 T cell receptor beta chains came from one sample sequenced in a study of technical replicates of blood from a handful of donors (dated by TCRdb to between 2016 and 2019). Library prep was done by the immunoSEQ multiplex PCR assay. The table was pulled from immuneACCESS by TCRdb, which kept in-frame rearrangements only. Such tables lose some clones; where checked, under half of the loss comes from unresolved V genes, and the rest has no known cause. Within this sample are 75,000 to 90,000 clones, with 90% to 95% of them counted one time only. The top ten clonotypes cover over 0.25% of the sample. The sample consisted of T cells isolated from PBMCs. The receptors derive from a human donor in good health.

V gene TRBV9 combines with J gene TRBJ1-2, with 8 bases aligning to TRBD1. CDR3 length: 14 amino acids. CDR1 SGDLS and CDR2 YYNGEE come from the germline V gene. The V gene end was trimmed by 3 bases and the J gene end by 3 bases; junction bases not matched to a gene: 4. In nucleotides, the CDR3 is TGTGCCAGCAGCGCAGGGGGCGAATACTATGGCTACACCTTC. This codes for CASSAGGEYYGYTF.

This clone was seen just once. The V call is TRBV19, the J call TRBJ2-1; the match to TRBD2 covers 9 bases. This CDR3 spans 16 amino acids. CDR1 is LNHDA, CDR2 SQIVND, per germline (reference sequence). V trimming: 9 bases; J trimming: 7 bases; junction bases outside the gene matches: 16. The CDR3 spells CASTTGTSNLVNEQFF. Here the CDR3 DNA reads TGTGCCAGCACGACCGGGACTAGCAATTTAGTGAATGAGCAGTTCTTC.

V and J are TRBV28 and TRBJ1-1; no reliable D call. This CDR3 contains 12 residues. Germline V gives CDR1 MDHEN, CDR2 SYDVKM. V lost 3 bases and J lost 4, with 6 bases in between. CDR3 nucleotides: TGTGCCAGCAGTTTCTCGGGCACTGAAGCTTTCTTT. Its translation is CASSFSGTEAFF.

This clone was seen only a few times. The rearrangement uses TRBV7-2 and TRBJ1-1; 7 positions agree with TRBD1. The CDR3 length is 17 residues. Germline lookup yields CDR1 SGHTA and CDR2 FQGNSA. V was clipped by 1 base and J by 4 bases; unmatched bases: 12. The CDR3 protein is CASSLVLWGTGATEAFF. For the CDR3, the DNA is TGTGCCAGCAGCTTAGTCTTATGGGGAACAGGGGCCACTGAAGCTTTCTTT.

The rearrangement joins TRBV19 to TRBJ1-2, with 9 bases fitting TRBD1. The CDR3 totals 13 residues. Germline V gene data show CDR1 as LNHDA and CDR2 as SQIVND (reference sequence). The ends lost 5 bases at V and 6 bases at J; junction bases unmatched: 4. CDR3 in amino acids: CASSQTGGHGYTF. DNA of the CDR3: TGTGCCAGTAGTCAAACAGGGGGCCATGGCTACACCTTC.